This T cell receptor (beta chain) derives from a study of shared clonotypes between healthy human individuals. CDR3 length: 15 residues. CDR1 LNHNV and CDR2 YYDKDF come from the germline V gene (reference sequence). V was clipped by 1 base and J by 4 bases, with 13 bases between them. On this clone: Antigen unknown.

Study outcomes and limitations: Tissue TCR repertoires likely differ from these blood-only repertoires. In general, naive subsets displayed greater estimated richness than memory subsets did. Approximately 5% was the fraction of naive CD4 clonotypes found shared across a few donors.

The naive CD8 population came from CD45RO-negative cells selected for CCR7, without terminally differentiated effector memory CD45RA+ cells. Adult Caucasians living in Nashville, Tennessee made up all of the donors. Clones were sequenced by immunoSEQ multiplex PCR, and TCRdb holds only the in-frame ones, with some missing. This sample yields about 2.1 million clones, of which about 92% are seen a single time; around 1.7% belongs to the top ten. This rearrangement joins TRBV15 to TRBJ2-5, with D uncertain. The sequencing sample was made of naive CD8+ T cells from PBMCs. The receptor comes from a man between 18 and 35 years old in good health. Some clones in this sample may be carry-over from other donors' samples. CDR3 in amino acids: CATSRVKATGETQYF. The DNA for the CDR3 is TGTGCCACCAGCAGAGTTAAGGCAACTGGAGAGACCCAGTACTTC.